This T cell receptor beta chain was sequenced during a study of control samples from healthy donors and cancer patients. The CDR3 loop spans 13 amino acids. Trimming shortened V by 8 bases and J by 8 bases, and 15 bases separated the two germline ends. Method: immunoSEQ multiplex PCR; TCRdb's copy keeps in-frame clones and lacks some. The sample has roughly 100,000 clones; roughly four fifths are singletons. This TCR came from a woman aged 45-65 years in good health. The rearrangement uses TRBV12-3 or TRBV12-4 and TRBJ1-4; tentative D call: TRBD1 (5 bases). Material for sequencing was blood. In nucleotides, the CDR3 is TGTGCCAGCGAGGGGCAGGGAAGGGAAAAACTGTTTTTT. The encoded protein is CASEGQGREKLFF.